This TCR beta chain was documented in a study of molecular identifiers for immune sequencing clone quantification. The sorting of naive CD8 T cells used the CD8+CD4-CCR7+CD45RA+ phenotype. This clonotype came up many times. Bulk libraries came from a prior protocol with listed TCR primers. TCRdb re-called the PCR reads with MiXCR, one entry per CDR3 protein. The sample lists around 470,000 distinct CDR3 sequences; over 20% were seen once. The TCR was taken from a human donor in good health. Some libraries in this study had Jurkat cell RNA spiked in. Source material: naive CD8+ T cells from blood, with Jurkat cell RNA spiked in. Noted subset: FACS-sorted CD8+CD4-CCR7+CD45RA+ naive T cells.

The CDR3 region is CASSGDLANEAFF. DNA of the CDR3: TGTGCCAGCAGTGGGGACCTGGCCAATGAAGCTTTCTTT. The chain is built from TRBV6-2 or TRBV6-3 and TRBJ1-1; perhaps TRBD1 as D (5 bases). The CDR3 contains 13 residues. Trimming took off 5 bases at V and 7 bases at J, with 14 bases between the two ends. CDR1 MNHEY and CDR2 SVGEGT come from the germline V gene.